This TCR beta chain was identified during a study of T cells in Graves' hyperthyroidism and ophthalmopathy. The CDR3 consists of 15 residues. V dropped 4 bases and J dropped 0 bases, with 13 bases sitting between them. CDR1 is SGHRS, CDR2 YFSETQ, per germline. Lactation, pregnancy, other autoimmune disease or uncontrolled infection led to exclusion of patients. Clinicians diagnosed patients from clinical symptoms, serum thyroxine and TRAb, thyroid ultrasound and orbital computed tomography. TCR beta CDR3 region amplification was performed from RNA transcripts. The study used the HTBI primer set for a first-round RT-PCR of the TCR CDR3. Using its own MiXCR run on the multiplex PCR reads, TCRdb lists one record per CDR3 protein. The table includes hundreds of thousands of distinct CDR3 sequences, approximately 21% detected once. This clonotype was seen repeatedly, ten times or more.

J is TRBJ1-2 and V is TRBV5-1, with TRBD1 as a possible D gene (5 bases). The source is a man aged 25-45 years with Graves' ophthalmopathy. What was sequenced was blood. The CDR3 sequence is CASSQSGTSNYGYTF. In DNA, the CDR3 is TGCGCCAGCAGCCAATCAGGGACTTCTAACTATGGCTACACCTTC. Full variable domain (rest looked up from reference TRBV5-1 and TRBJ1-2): KAGVTQTPRYLIKTRGQQVTLSCSPISGHRSVSWYQQTPGQGLQFLFEYFSETQRNKGNFPGRFSGRQFSNSRSEMNVSTLELGDSALYLCASSQSGTSNYGYTFGSGTRLTVV.